The table lists the clone carrying this T cell receptor (beta chain) with a few counts. Expressed TCRB transcripts got sequenced, as all isolated RNA was reverse transcribed. Generated by immunoSEQ multiplex PCR, the TCRdb table keeps only in-frame clones and is missing some. The repertoire holds 350,000 to 450,000 clones, with about 16% as singletons. This specimen comes from a study of beta chain features in type 1 diabetes. V shed 5 bases and J shed 8 bases, with 12 bases lying between them. There are 12 residues in the CDR3. CDR1 and CDR2 (germline): MDHEN, SYDVKM. This chain uses TRBV28 with TRBJ1-2; D call uncertain. The sequencing sample was made of naive CD4+ T cells from blood. The origin of this receptor is a woman in her late teens or twenties in good health. CDR3 nucleotides: TGTGCCAGCAGTCTGCGACTTCAGGGCTACACCTTC. This encodes CASSLRLQGYTF.